These 13 T cell receptor beta chains were sequenced from one sample in a study of blood T cell repertoires in COVID-19. Clones were read by immunoSEQ multiplex PCR, and TCRdb kept only the in-frame ones, dropping some. Of roughly 97,000 clones listed, less than 90% were seen once; the top ten hold 5.1%. What was sequenced was peripheral blood. These receptors originate from a human donor in a cohort sampled during active COVID-19.

This clone has a single count. V usage is TRBV10-3 and J usage is TRBJ2-3; 7 nucleotides agree with TRBD2. The CDR3 spans 15 residues. Germline V gene data show CDR1 as ENHRY and CDR2 as SYGVKD. The V segment lost 5 bases and the J segment 0 bases; nucleotides outside the gene matches: 5. The CDR3 DNA is TGTGCCATCAGTCCCGGGGGGACCAGCACAGATACGCAGTATTTT. This sequence encodes CAISPGGTSTDTQYF.

The chain is built from TRBV2 and TRBJ2-1; 12 nucleotides align to TRBD2. The junction had 2 bases not matched to a gene; V was cut back by 7 bases and J by 4 bases. This CDR3 region has 14 residues. CDR1 is SNHLY, CDR2 FYNNEI, per germline. CDR3 residues: CASTGTSGYNEQFF. For the CDR3, the DNA is TGTGCCAGCACGGGGACTAGCGGGTACAATGAGCAGTTCTTC.

The rearrangement joins TRBV7-9 to TRBJ2-7; D gene unclear. Germline-derived CDR1 and CDR2 are SEHNR and FQNEAQ (reference sequence). Trimming took 3 bases from V and 5 from J, leaving 11 bases between them. The CDR3 has 13 residues. This CDR3 is CASSFSSWDEQYF. The CDR3 nucleotides are TGTGCCAGCAGCTTTAGCTCCTGGGACGAGCAGTACTTC. Complete variable domain (other parts from reference TRBV7-9 and TRBJ2-7): DTGVSQNPRHKITKRGQNVTFRCDPISEHNRLYWYRQTLGQGPEFLTYFQNEAQLEKSRLLSDRFSAERPKGSFSTLEIQRTEQGDSAMYLCASSFSSWDEQYFGPGTRLTVT.

The chain carries TRBV18 and TRBJ1-2; D perhaps matches TRBD1 (5 bases). Trimming stripped 5 bases from V and 3 bases from J, with 16 bases between. The CDR3 totals 15 residues. The germline CDR1 and CDR2 sequences are KGHSH and LQKENI. CDR3 loop: CASSSDSPHYYGYTF. The CDR3 nucleotides read TGTGCCAGCTCATCCGACAGCCCCCATTACTATGGCTACACCTTC.

The V call is TRBV4-1, the J call TRBJ2-1; tentative D call: TRBD2 (5 bases). From germline, CDR1 is MGHRA and CDR2 YSYEKL. The CDR3 spans 14 residues. Trimming shortened V by 4 bases and J by 6 bases, and 13 bases separated the two germline ends. The CDR3, as DNA: TGCGCCAGCAGCCCCCATAAGGACTTCAATGAGCAGTTCTTC. As protein: CASSPHKDFNEQFF.

J is TRBJ1-2 and V is TRBV28, with no clear D. This CDR3 is 12 amino acids long. Trimming stripped 2 bases from V and 2 bases from J, with 3 bases between. Germline V gives CDR1 MDHEN, CDR2 SYDVKM. The CDR3 nucleotides are TGTGCCAGCAGTTTACAGAACTATGGCTACACCTTC. It codes for CASSLQNYGYTF.

This chain links TRBV6-5 with TRBJ1-1; D perhaps matches TRBD1 (6 bases). Germline V CDR1 and CDR2: MNHEY, SVGAGI. V was pared by 5 bases and J by 1 base, with 11 bases between. The CDR3 runs 14 residues. CDR3 nucleotide sequence: TGTGCCAGCAGTCCCAGGGGAACGAACACTGAAGCTTTCTTT. Translating it yields CASSPRGTNTEAFF.

The genes are TRBV6-1 and TRBJ2-7, with a possible D match to TRBD2 (7 bases). Trimming pared 1 base from V and 4 bases from J, leaving 17 bases between. Germline V gene lookup returns CDR1 MNHNS and CDR2 SASEGT. CDR3 size: 16 residues. The CDR3 bases are TGTGCCAGCAGTGAAGGCCCGGGTGGGGGGGCGTACGAGCAGTACTTC. This codes for CASSEGPGGGAYEQYF.

This clone has only one observation. The chain combines TRBV6-2 or TRBV6-3 with TRBJ1-4, with a possible D match to TRBD1 (5 bases). The V gene lost 2 bases and the J gene lost 2 bases, with 9 bases spanning the gap. The CDR3 runs to 15 residues. Germline CDR1 and CDR2: MNHEY and SVGEGT. CDR3 residues: CASSYAGRTNEKLFF. In nucleotides, the CDR3 is TGTGCCAGCAGTTACGCGGGGCGGACTAATGAAAAACTGTTTTTT.

The V gene is TRBV28, the J gene TRBJ2-7, with 7 bases matching TRBD1. V shed 4 bases and J 4 bases; nucleotides not matched to a gene: 16. CDR1 and CDR2 (germline): MDHEN, SYDVKM. The CDR3 has 17 amino acids. The DNA for the CDR3 is TGTGCCAGCAGTTATCGTGTGAGACGGGACAGAAAATACGAGCAGTACTTC. Translating gives CASSYRVRRDRKYEQYF. Full variable domain (outside the CDR3, taken from reference TRBV28 and TRBJ2-7): DVKVTQSSRYLVKRTGEKVFLECVQDMDHENMFWYRQDPGLGLRLIYFSYDVKMKEKGDIPEGYSVSREKKERFSLILESASTNQTSMYLCASSYRVRRDRKYEQYFGPGTRLTVT.

The chain is built from TRBV4-2 and TRBJ2-5, with 9 bases matching TRBD2. The J segment lost 4 bases and the V segment lost 0 bases, leaving 6 bases of the junction unmatched. Germline assignment: CDR1 LGHNA and CDR2 YNFKEQ. The CDR3 sequence is 16 residues long. CDR3 sequence reads: CASSQDQLAGTETQYF. The DNA for the CDR3 is TGTGCCAGCAGCCAAGATCAACTAGCGGGTACAGAGACCCAGTACTTC.

V and J are TRBV28 and TRBJ2-3, with a tentative D call TRBD2 (5 bases). CDR3 length equals 13 residues. Trimming took 8 bases from V and 0 from J, leaving 9 bases between them. In germline, CDR1 is MDHEN, CDR2 SYDVKM. CDR3 bases: TGTGCCAGCCGAGGGTCTAGCACAGATACGCAGTATTTT. This codes for CASRGSSTDTQYF.

The V call is TRBV28, the J call TRBJ2-3, with TRBD1 matching 7 bases. This CDR3 is 13 amino acids long. V dropped 5 bases and J dropped 6; count of bases not matched to a gene: 5. Germline CDR1 and CDR2: MDHEN and SYDVKM. The CDR3 bases are TGTGCCAGCAGTACTACAGGGGTTGATACGCAGTATTTT. This encodes CASSTTGVDTQYF.